One sample yielded the 30 T cell receptor beta chains listed below, sequenced in a study of cytomegalovirus exposure and HLA in healthy donors. Vbeta (60) and Jbeta (13) primers were used in the PCR. Here immunoSEQ multiplex PCR was the method, and the copy in TCRdb shows in-frame clones only, minus some. The sample records over 150,000 clones, 79% being singletons. Sequenced input: PBMCs. These receptors were collected from a girl aged 5 to 17 in good health and CMV-seropositive.

The genes are TRBV13 and TRBJ1-6; tentatively, D is TRBD1 (6 bases). The V end was cut by 1 base, the J end by 10 bases, with 23 bases between. Per the germline V gene, CDR1 is PRHDT and CDR2 is FYEKMQ (reference sequence). This CDR3 spans 18 amino acids. CDR3 in DNA: TGTGCCAGCAGCTTAGTTTCGTGGGCAGGGGTCGGCGACTCACCCCTCCACTTT. It encodes CASSLVSWAGVGDSPLHF.

This chain connects TRBV29-1 to TRBJ2-1, with TRBD2 identical over 10 bases. Germline CDR1 is SQVTM and CDR2 is ANQGSEA. This CDR3 spans 14 amino acids. V lost 6 bases, J lost 5 bases, and 7 bases stayed unmatched. CDR3 DNA sequence: TGCAGCGTGGCGACTAGCGGGTTAAACAATGAGCAGTTCTTC. It codes for CSVATSGLNNEQFF.

This chain uses TRBV13 with TRBJ2-1; perhaps TRBD1 as D (5 bases). The germline gives CDR1 PRHDT, CDR2 FYEKMQ (reference sequence). With 5 bases removed from V and 5 bases from J, the gap between germline ends came to 19 bases. The CDR3 has 16 amino acids. CDR3 sequence: CASSRYPTAIDNEQFF. DNA of the CDR3: TGTGCCAGCAGCCGTTACCCGACAGCCATAGACAATGAGCAGTTCTTC.

Points on this clone: It is unclear where the CDR3 begins or ends on the DNA, so no DNA is shown, and the CDR3 is as TCRdb lists it. The chain joins TRBV6-5 to TRBJ2-7; the table's D call, TRBD2, was not checked against the DNA. The CDR3 is 14 residues long, ends included. Germline V lookup: CDR1 MNHEY, CDR2 SVGAGI. The CDR3 here is CASSTSTGTYEQYF.

This chain connects TRBV11-3 to TRBJ2-7; TRBD2 matches 8 bases. The J segment lost 5 bases and the V segment lost 8 bases, leaving 11 bases of the junction unmatched. Germline V gene data show CDR1 as SGHNT and CDR2 as YENEEA. The CDR3 consists of 14 residues. The CDR3 reads CASGTSGSYNEQYF. Written as DNA, the CDR3 is TGTGCCAGCGGCACTAGCGGTTCGTACAACGAGCAGTACTTC.

This rearrangement joins TRBV4-3 to TRBJ2-7; 8 bases are a match to TRBD1. The CDR3 covers 15 residues. From germline, CDR1 is LGHNA and CDR2 YSLEER. V lost 2 bases, J lost 2 bases, and 5 bases stayed unmatched. CDR3 residues: CASSQTRQGPYEQYF. The CDR3 nucleotides are TGCGCCAGCAGCCAAACCCGACAGGGGCCCTACGAGCAGTACTTC.

This clone was seen a single time. The V and J genes are TRBV7-9 and TRBJ1-5; 7 nucleotides align to TRBD1. The CDR3 is 16 residues long. Per germline, CDR1 SEHNR and CDR2 FQNEAQ (reference sequence). The trim removed 5 bases at V and 1 base at J, leaving 8 bases unmatched. The CDR3: CASSTTGNGSNQPQHF. As DNA, the CDR3 is TGTGCCAGCAGCACGACAGGGAACGGCAGCAATCAGCCCCAGCATTTT.

The rearrangement links TRBV5-5 to TRBJ1-1, with 8 bases lining up with TRBD1. This CDR3 is 14 amino acids long. Germline V gene sequence: CDR1 SGHKS, CDR2 YYEKEE (reference sequence). Trimming cost V 2 bases and J 6 bases; bases outside gene matches: 6. This CDR3 is CASSLRQGLAEAFF. The CDR3 DNA reads as TGTGCCAGCAGCTTAAGACAGGGGCTGGCTGAAGCTTTCTTT.

This clone has more than one count but fewer than ten. This CDR3 reads CASSLAAGEQYF. The CDR3 bases are TGCGCCAGCAGCTTGGCTGCGGGGGAACAGTACTTC. This chain joins TRBV5-1 and TRBJ2-5, with 7 positions matching TRBD2. Germline values: CDR1 SGHRS, CDR2 YFSETQ. The length of the CDR3 is 12 residues. V lost 0 bases to trimming and J lost 11 bases; unmatched junction nucleotides: 4.

The genes are TRBV9 and TRBJ2-3, with D maybe TRBD2 (5 bases). The CDR3 covers 16 residues. V lost 2 bases and J 2 bases, leaving 15 bases between the germline ends. The germline V gene has CDR1 SGDLS and CDR2 YYNGEE. The CDR3 spells CASSVEPSGYTDTQYF. The CDR3 nucleotides read TGTGCCAGCAGCGTTGAACCCAGCGGCTACACAGATACGCAGTATTTT. The variable domain in full, completed from reference TRBV9 and TRBJ2-3, reads DSGVTQTPKHLITATGQRVTLRCSPRSGDLSVYWYQQSLDQGLQFLIQYYNGEERAKGNILERFSAQQFPDLHSELNLSSLELGDSALYFCASSVEPSGYTDTQYFGPGTRLTVL.

V gene TRBV4-1 combines with J gene TRBJ1-2; possibly TRBD1 for D (5 bases). This CDR3 is 14 amino acids long. CDR1 and CDR2 (germline): MGHRA, YSYEKL. With 1 base removed from V and 6 bases from J, the gap between germline ends came to 12 bases. The CDR3 nucleotides are TGCGCCAGCAGCCAAGTTAAGGGGCAGGATGGCTACACCTTC. Translating it yields CASSQVKGQDGYTF.

The chain recombines TRBV11-2 with TRBJ2-5; TRBD2 matches 7 bases. This CDR3 region has 18 residues. The germline V gene has CDR1 SGHAT and CDR2 FQNNGV. The V gene end was trimmed by 5 bases and the J gene end by 1 base; junction bases not matched to a gene: 16. This chain's CDR3 is CASSRAGQGKEVQETQYF. The CDR3 coding sequence is TGTGCCAGCAGCCGAGCGGGGCAGGGCAAGGAAGTCCAAGAGACCCAGTACTTC.

V is TRBV7-8 and J is TRBJ2-7, with TRBD1 matching over 12 bases. This CDR3 contains 19 residues. V was pared by 1 base and J by 2 bases, with 12 bases of the junction left unmatched. Germline V gene sequence: CDR1 SGHVS, CDR2 FQNEAQ. CDR3 loop: CASSLGAPGQGASAYEQYF. The CDR3 bases are TGTGCCAGCAGCTTAGGAGCGCCGGGACAGGGGGCTTCTGCCTACGAGCAGTACTTC.

The table lists this clone with a count of one. The CDR3 sequence is CASSFGQGYEQYF. The CDR3 DNA follows: TGTGCCAGCAGTTTCGGACAGGGGTACGAGCAGTACTTC. J is TRBJ2-7 and V is TRBV27; 9 nucleotides match TRBD1. V shed 3 bases and J 4 bases; nucleotides not matched to a gene: 1. CDR1 is MNHEY and CDR2 is SMNVEV in the germline V gene (reference sequence). The CDR3 has 13 amino acids.

The rearrangement joins TRBV6-5 to TRBJ1-4; the match to TRBD1 covers 7 bases. The germline gives CDR1 MNHEY, CDR2 SVGAGI. V was pared by 6 bases and J by 6 bases, with 7 bases of the junction left unmatched. The CDR3 has 14 amino acids. CDR3 nucleotide sequence: TGTGCCAGCAGCCTACAGGGGTTGTATGAAAAACTGTTTTTT. Translation: CASSLQGLYEKLFF.

This rearrangement joins TRBV20-1 to TRBJ2-7, with D unresolved. V was trimmed by 6 bases and J by 6 bases, leaving 12 bases between them. Germline loops: CDR1 DFQATT, CDR2 SNEGSKA (reference sequence). The CDR3 consists of 11 residues. CDR3 sequence (DNA): TGCAGTGCGCCGTCTGCAGGCGAGCAGTACTTC. Its translation: CSAPSAGEQYF.

This clone was recorded only once. The genes are TRBV10-2 and TRBJ2-2; 9 bases agree with TRBD1. With V trimmed by 0 bases and J by 1 base, 3 bases remained unmatched. The germline V gene encodes CDR1 WSHSY and CDR2 SAAADI. The CDR3 is 17 amino acids. DNA for the CDR3: TGCGCCAGCAGTGAGTCACGGACAGGGGTGAACACCGGGGAGCTGTTTTTT. It yields the protein CASSESRTGVNTGELFF.

The chain combines TRBV4-1 with TRBJ2-7, with D possibly TRBD2 on 5 matching bases. The germline V gene has CDR1 MGHRA and CDR2 YSYEKL. The V end was cut by 4 bases, the J end by 1 base, with 14 bases between. The CDR3 covers 15 residues. CDR3 loop: CASSLRAFGSYEQYF. The CDR3 DNA sequence: TGCGCCAGCAGCCTGAGGGCCTTCGGGTCCTACGAGCAGTACTTC.

As concerns this clone: Other DNA sequences within the sample encode an identical CDR3. This sequence joins TRBV19 and TRBJ2-1; TRBD2 might be the D (7 bases). The CDR3 covers 16 residues. Germline CDR1 and CDR2: LNHDA and SQIVND (reference sequence). Deletions cut 1 base from V and 4 bases from J, with 14 bases between. CDR3 bases: TGTGCCAGTAGTATAGCACGGGGGGCCCCTTACAATGAGCAGTTCTTC. It yields the protein CASSIARGAPYNEQFF.

The chain has TRBV27 and TRBJ1-3; possible D gene TRBD1, 6 bases. This CDR3 contains 16 residues. Germline CDR1 MNHEY, CDR2 SMNVEV (reference sequence). The V end was cut by 2 bases, the J end by 3 bases, with 14 bases between. CDR3 protein: CASSLKGVANGNTIYF. The CDR3 coding sequence is TGTGCCAGCAGTTTAAAGGGGGTCGCTAATGGAAACACCATATATTTT.

The gene calls are TRBV5-5 and TRBJ1-6; D is perhaps TRBD1 (6 bases). Germline V gene lookup returns CDR1 SGHKS and CDR2 YYEKEE (reference sequence). CDR3 length: 15 amino acids. Trimming stripped 1 base from V and 7 bases from J, with 12 bases between. The CDR3 bases are TGTGCCAGCAGCTTGACAGGGAGTCAGAATTCACCCCTCCACTTT. This codes for CASSLTGSQNSPLHF.

The chain links TRBV6-5 to TRBJ2-7, with D perhaps matching TRBD1 (5 bases). Germline CDR1 MNHEY, CDR2 SVGAGI. The CDR3 extends over 15 amino acids. Trimming cost V 2 bases and J 7 bases, with 18 bases left between them. CDR3 sequence reads: CASSYRMGQAGEQYF. The CDR3 coding sequence is TGTGCCAGCAGTTACCGCATGGGTCAGGCAGGGGAGCAGTACTTC.

This clone was seen once. This chain connects TRBV10-3 to TRBJ2-7, with 7 bases aligning to TRBD1. CDR3 size: 12 residues. J lost 4 bases, V lost 8 bases, and 5 bases had no gene match. Germline CDR1 ENHRY, CDR2 SYGVKD. The CDR3 bases are TGTGCCATCGGTACAGGGGATTACGAGCAGTACTTC. As protein: CAIGTGDYEQYF.

A single count supports this clone. CDR3 region: CASSLTGQGGANVLTF. The DNA of the CDR3 is TGTGCCAGCTCACTAACCGGACAGGGTGGAGCCAACGTCCTGACTTTC. The rearrangement joins TRBV18 to TRBJ2-6; 8 bases are shared with TRBD1. V shed 4 bases and J 7 bases; nucleotides not matched to a gene: 9. The CDR3 runs to 16 residues. Germline V gene data show CDR1 as KGHSH and CDR2 as LQKENI.

The J gene is TRBJ2-1, the V gene TRBV29-1; D may be TRBD2 (6 bases). The CDR3 loop spans 15 amino acids. From germline, CDR1 is SQVTM and CDR2 ANQGSEA. V gave up 7 bases and J gave up 0 bases, with 16 bases separating them. CDR3 bases: TGCAGCGCAGCCTGGGAGGATCCCTCCTACAATGAGCAGTTCTTC. It yields the protein CSAAWEDPSYNEQFF.

V is TRBV6-5 and J is TRBJ1-5, with TRBD1 matching over 7 bases. The CDR3 length is 12 residues. V lost 7 bases, J lost 9 bases, and 6 bases stayed unmatched. Per the germline V gene, CDR1 is MNHEY and CDR2 is SVGAGI. In DNA form, the CDR3 reads TGTGCCAGCAAGACAGGGACCCGGCCCCAGCATTTT. This sequence encodes CASKTGTRPQHF.

This clone was detected only once. The chain recombines TRBV7-2 with TRBJ2-5, with TRBD2 matching over 11 bases. CDR3 size: 16 residues. CDR1 SGHTA and CDR2 FQGNSA come from the germline V gene. The junction had 9 bases not matched to a gene; V was cut back by 5 bases and J by 4 bases. CDR3 in DNA: TGTGCCAGCAGCCACCCACTAGCGGGGGTGGGAGAGACCCAGTACTTC. As protein: CASSHPLAGVGETQYF.

This sequence joins TRBV9 and TRBJ2-1; TRBD2 agrees at 8 bases. The CDR3 is 17 amino acids. Germline values: CDR1 SGDLS, CDR2 YYNGEE. V gave up 4 bases and J gave up 7 bases; unmatched junction bases: 16. The CDR3 coding sequence is TGTGCCAGCAGCCATTACGGGGGGGGGCGGACTCCGAATGAGCAGTTCTTC. Residues: CASSHYGGGRTPNEQFF.

V usage is TRBV6-5 and J usage is TRBJ1-2; 7 nucleotides align to TRBD1. Germline V gives CDR1 MNHEY, CDR2 SVGAGI. The CDR3 runs 13 residues. V trimming: 4 bases; J trimming: 5 bases; junction bases outside the gene matches: 4. DNA for the CDR3: TGTGCCAGCAGTTGGGGACAGACTTATGGCTACACCTTC. It encodes CASSWGQTYGYTF.

The chain carries TRBV5-1 and TRBJ2-6; perhaps TRBD2 as D (6 bases). CDR1 and CDR2 (germline): SGHRS, YFSETQ. Trimming pared 0 bases from V and 3 bases from J, leaving 22 bases between. The CDR3 spans 20 residues. The CDR3 loop reads CASSLEGTGTGLDGANVLTF. The CDR3 bases are TGCGCCAGCAGCTTGGAAGGGACGGGGACGGGACTTGATGGGGCCAACGTCCTGACTTTC.